Sequencing of this TCR beta chain was carried out in a study of a mutant IDH1 vaccine in newly diagnosed glioma. A remark on this clone: Antigen: not known.

Noted time point: week 35, safety follow-up. The vaccine gave 300 ug of a 20-mer mutant IDH1 peptide subcutaneously per dose. Sequencing used immunoSEQ multiplex PCR; TCRdb keeps in-frame clones, though not all of them. Here the sample spans 70,000 or so clones, approximately 86% being singletons. The V gene lost 3 bases and the J gene lost 1 base, with 6 bases spanning the gap. This CDR3 comprises 13 residues. Germline CDR1 LNHDA, CDR2 SQIVND (reference sequence). The rearrangement joins TRBV19 to TRBJ1-1; no firm D call. The starting material was PBMCs, obtained from a glioma patient whose treatment included an IDH1 peptide vaccine. The sequence came from a man aged 30 to 45 with glioma. The CDR3 protein is CASSITSNTEAFF. For the CDR3, the DNA is TGTGCCAGTAGTATCACATCGAACACTGAAGCTTTCTTT.